Listed below are T cell receptor beta chains from one sample, sequenced in a study of T-cell reconstitution after alpha-beta-depleted transplantation in children. TCRdb passed the PCR reads through MiXCR, listing each CDR3 protein once. The table has approximately 350,000 distinct CDR3 sequences, 13% seen once; the top ten hold around 4.1%. The source was PBMCs, collected from the stem cell graft. The receptors here all came from a human donor who donated a stem cell graft to a child with Fanconi anemia. Both conserved end residues are trimmed from each CDR3. The order of the fields is CDR3 protein, CDR3 length, J gene, V gene.

ASSLASGSNYGYT | 13 | TRBJ1-2 | TRBV7-2
ASNQTPGAGAF | 11 | TRBJ1-1 | TRBV6-1
SAGDSPQYEQY | 11 | TRBJ2-7 | TRBV20-1
ASSFTGLTQGETQY | 14 | TRBJ2-5 | TRBV7-9
ASSQSTQQPQH | 11 | TRBJ1-5 | TRBV3-1
ASSVGTGGYQETQY | 14 | TRBJ2-5 | TRBV2
ASTGQSYGYT | 10 | TRBJ1-2 | TRBV19
SAREDSGGALDTQY | 14 | TRBJ2-3 | TRBV20-1
ASSFGTEAF | 9 | TRBJ1-1 | TRBV12-3/TRBV12-4
ASSFGANTEAF | 11 | TRBJ1-1 | TRBV9
ASSDHRGTNEKLF | 13 | TRBJ1-4 | TRBV5-5
ASSYSSQDNEQF | 12 | TRBJ2-1 | TRBV6-5
ASSLDPPGALNTEAF | 15 | TRBJ1-1 | TRBV11-2
ASSRRVETQY | 10 | TRBJ2-5 | TRBV3-1
ASSYSNTRGYT | 11 | TRBJ1-2 | TRBV6-5
ASSPTGVGEKLF | 12 | TRBJ1-4 | TRBV7-9
ASSLSLAGGRN | 11 | TRBJ2-5 | TRBV28
ASSGPFGTENTEAF | 14 | TRBJ1-1 | TRBV9
ASSLLGEMNTEAF | 13 | TRBJ1-1 | TRBV28
ASSFSGVTEAF | 11 | TRBJ1-1 | TRBV7-2
ASCLGLAGAGGYQETQY | 17 | TRBJ2-5 | TRBV2
ASSRGGTGQAPGEKLF | 16 | TRBJ1-4 | TRBV5-6
SARSFVGAGEKLF | 13 | TRBJ1-4 | TRBV20-1
SALAWETQY | 9 | TRBJ2-5 | TRBV20-1
SASGGRGQY | 9 | TRBJ2-3 | TRBV20-1
SVEDPVSSYNEQF | 13 | TRBJ2-1 | TRBV29-1
ASRLSGGGHEQF | 12 | TRBJ2-1 | TRBV27
ASSYTAGTLNAF | 12 | TRBJ1-1 | TRBV6-5
ASSLLLAGPNTDTQY | 15 | TRBJ2-3 | TRBV5-1
ASRRQAYDQPQH | 12 | TRBJ1-5 | TRBV6-2/TRBV6-3
ASSERGINEQF | 11 | TRBJ2-1 | TRBV6-1
ASSLSGDEQY | 10 | TRBJ2-7 | TRBV7-9
ASSPGTEEQAF | 11 | TRBJ1-1 | TRBV28
SATLGVGELF | 10 | TRBJ2-2 | TRBV20-1
ATSRTGHRYGYT | 12 | TRBJ1-2 | TRBV15
ASSPKRDSGYT | 11 | TRBJ1-2 | TRBV18
SAAQSRRTYEQY | 12 | TRBJ2-7 | TRBV20-1
ASSLGGGDGYT | 11 | TRBJ1-2 | TRBV11-2
SAPLGRPLSSYNEQF | 15 | TRBJ2-1 | TRBV20-1
ASSFLVAEAF | 10 | TRBJ1-1 | TRBV7-9
ASSLGRGETAYEQY | 14 | TRBJ2-7 | TRBV11-2
ASSASYNEQF | 10 | TRBJ2-1 | TRBV19
ASSLALGQGKNIQY | 14 | TRBJ2-4 | TRBV5-4
ASSQPPGSGELF | 12 | TRBJ2-2 | TRBV28
SARDLDPDLYGYT | 13 | TRBJ1-2 | TRBV20-1
ASSGDSNQETQY | 12 | TRBJ2-5 | TRBV5-1
ASSQDLLGTDTQY | 13 | TRBJ2-3 | TRBV4-2
ASSRDRGTYTQY | 12 | TRBJ2-3 | TRBV4-1
ASSPQDSQNNEQF | 13 | TRBJ2-1 | TRBV5-1
ASSSSGATNEKLF | 13 | TRBJ1-4 | TRBV5-1
SARKGNTEAF | 10 | TRBJ1-1 | TRBV20-1
ASSPYVGQVGTEAF | 14 | TRBJ1-1 | TRBV18
ASSPRQPMGTEAF | 13 | TRBJ1-1 | TRBV11-2
ASRPGTGFNQPQH | 13 | TRBJ1-5 | TRBV6-1
ASSSVGDTQY | 10 | TRBJ2-3 | TRBV6-6
ASGTGPEAF | 9 | TRBJ1-1 | TRBV27
SAKVGGNQETQY | 12 | TRBJ2-5 | TRBV20-1